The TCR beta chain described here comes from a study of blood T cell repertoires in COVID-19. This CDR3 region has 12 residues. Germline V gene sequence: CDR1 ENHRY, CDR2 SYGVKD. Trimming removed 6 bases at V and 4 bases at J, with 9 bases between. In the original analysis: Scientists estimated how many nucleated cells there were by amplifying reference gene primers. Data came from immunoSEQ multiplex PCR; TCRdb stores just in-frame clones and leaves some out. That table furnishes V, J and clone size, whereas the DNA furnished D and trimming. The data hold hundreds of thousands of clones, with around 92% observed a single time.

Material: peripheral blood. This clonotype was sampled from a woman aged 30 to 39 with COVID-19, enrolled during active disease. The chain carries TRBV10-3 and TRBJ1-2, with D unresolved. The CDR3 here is CAISVESYGYTF. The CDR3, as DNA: TGTGCCATCAGCGTAGAAAGCTATGGCTACACCTTC.